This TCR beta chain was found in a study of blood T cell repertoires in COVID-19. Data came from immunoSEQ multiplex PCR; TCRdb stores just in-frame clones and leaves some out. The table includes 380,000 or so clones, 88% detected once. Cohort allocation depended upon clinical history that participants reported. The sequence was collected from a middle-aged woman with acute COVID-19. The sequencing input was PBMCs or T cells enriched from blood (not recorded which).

The DNA of the CDR3 is TGTGCCAGTAGTGAGGGACAGCTCTTCTCTGGAAACACCATATATTTT. Amino acids: CASSEGQLFSGNTIYF. V usage is TRBV19 and J usage is TRBJ1-3; TRBD1 matches at 7 bases. Germline CDR1 LNHDA, CDR2 SQIVND (reference sequence). The CDR3 consists of 16 residues. V gave up 5 bases and J gave up 0 bases; unmatched junction bases: 7.